The sequence of this TCR beta chain was determined in a study of blood T cell repertoires in COVID-19. Study information: The cDNA or gDNA used as material had been derived from T cells, B-cell-depleted T cells, or PBMCs.

This clone is a singleton in its sample. Source study methods: The authors estimated nucleated cell counts from reference gene primer amplification. TCRdb's copy holds only in-frame clones and misses some; the assay was immunoSEQ multiplex PCR. D and trimming were read from the DNA, whereas the V and J calls and clone size are those reported in that table. The repertoire holds 100,000 to 150,000 clones, with roughly 86% as singletons. The sequenced sample consisted of peripheral blood. The TCR was taken from a woman aged 65 to 85 with COVID-19, enrolled during active disease.

The CDR3 loop reads CASSQTGTGVEETQYF. As DNA, the CDR3 is TGCGCCAGCAGCCAGACCGGGACAGGGGTCGAAGAGACCCAGTACTTC. This sequence joins TRBV4-1 and TRBJ2-5; TRBD1 matches 10 bases. CDR1 is MGHRA and CDR2 is YSYEKL in the germline V gene. With 3 bases clipped from V and 3 bases from J, the junction kept 7 bases outside the gene matches. The CDR3 sequence is 16 residues long.